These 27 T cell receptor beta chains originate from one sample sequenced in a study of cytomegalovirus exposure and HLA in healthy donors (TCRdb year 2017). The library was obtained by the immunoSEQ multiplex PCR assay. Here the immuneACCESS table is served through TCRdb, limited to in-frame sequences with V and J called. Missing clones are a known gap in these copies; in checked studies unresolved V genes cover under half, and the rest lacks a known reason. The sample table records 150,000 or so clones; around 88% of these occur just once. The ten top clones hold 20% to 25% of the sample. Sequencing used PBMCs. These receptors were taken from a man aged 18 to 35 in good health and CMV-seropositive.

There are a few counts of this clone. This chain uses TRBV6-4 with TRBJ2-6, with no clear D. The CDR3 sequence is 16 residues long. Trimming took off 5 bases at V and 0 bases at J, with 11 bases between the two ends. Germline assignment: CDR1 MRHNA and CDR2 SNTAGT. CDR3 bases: TGTGCCAGCAGTTCCCAGGCGAGCTCTGGGGCCAACGTCCTGACTTTC. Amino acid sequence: CASSSQASSGANVLTF.

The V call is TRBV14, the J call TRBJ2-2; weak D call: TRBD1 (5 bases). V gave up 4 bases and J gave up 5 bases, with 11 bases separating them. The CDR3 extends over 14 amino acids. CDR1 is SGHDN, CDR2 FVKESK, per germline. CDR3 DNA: TGTGCCAGCAGCCTCCTACAGGAAACCGGGGAGCTGTTTTTT. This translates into CASSLLQETGELFF.

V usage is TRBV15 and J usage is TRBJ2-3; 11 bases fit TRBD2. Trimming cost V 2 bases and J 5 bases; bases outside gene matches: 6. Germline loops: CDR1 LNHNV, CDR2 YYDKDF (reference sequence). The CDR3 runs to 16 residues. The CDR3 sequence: CATSRLLAGVVDTQYF. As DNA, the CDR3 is TGTGCCACCAGCAGATTACTAGCGGGAGTGGTAGATACGCAGTATTTT. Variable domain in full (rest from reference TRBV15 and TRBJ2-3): DAMVIQNPRYQVTQFGKPVTLSCSQTLNHNVMYWYQQKSSQAPKLLFHYYDKDFNNEADTPDNFQSRRPNTSFCFLDIRSPGLGDTAMYLCATSRLLAGVVDTQYFGPGTRLTVL.

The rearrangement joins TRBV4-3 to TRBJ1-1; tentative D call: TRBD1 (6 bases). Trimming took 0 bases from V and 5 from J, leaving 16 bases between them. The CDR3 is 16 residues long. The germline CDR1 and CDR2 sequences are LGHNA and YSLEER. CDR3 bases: TGCGCCAGCAGCCAAGAAGGGTTAGGGGGGGGAACTGAAGCTTTCTTT. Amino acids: CASSQEGLGGGTEAFF.

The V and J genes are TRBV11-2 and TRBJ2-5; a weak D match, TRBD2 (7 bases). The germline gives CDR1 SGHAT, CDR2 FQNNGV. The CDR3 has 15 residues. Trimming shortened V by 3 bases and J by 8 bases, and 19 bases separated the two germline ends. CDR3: CASSLREGDSGTQYF. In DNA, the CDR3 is TGTGCCAGCAGCTTGAGGGAGGGGGACTCCGGCACCCAGTACTTC.

CDR3 in DNA: TGCAGTGCTAGAGCGGGGTATGAGCAGTTCTTC. Amino acid sequence: CSARAGYEQFF. V gene TRBV20-1 combines with J gene TRBJ2-1, with D tentatively TRBD2 (5 bases). The V end was cut by 1 base, the J end by 8 bases, with 6 bases between. The V gene's germline CDR1 is DFQATT and CDR2 SNEGSKA (reference sequence). The CDR3 has 11 residues.

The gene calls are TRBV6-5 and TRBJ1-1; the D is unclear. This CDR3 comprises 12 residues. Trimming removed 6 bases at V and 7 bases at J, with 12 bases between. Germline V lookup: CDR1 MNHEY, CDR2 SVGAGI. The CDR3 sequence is CASSQHPREAFF. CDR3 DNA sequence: TGTGCCAGCAGCCAACACCCCCGTGAAGCTTTCTTT.

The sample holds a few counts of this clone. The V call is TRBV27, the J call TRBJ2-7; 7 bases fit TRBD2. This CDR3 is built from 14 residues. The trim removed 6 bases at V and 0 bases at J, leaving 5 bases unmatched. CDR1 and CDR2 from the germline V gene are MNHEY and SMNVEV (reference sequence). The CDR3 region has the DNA TGTGCCAGCAGCCCGGGACTATACTCCTACGAGCAGTACTTC. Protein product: CASSPGLYSYEQYF.

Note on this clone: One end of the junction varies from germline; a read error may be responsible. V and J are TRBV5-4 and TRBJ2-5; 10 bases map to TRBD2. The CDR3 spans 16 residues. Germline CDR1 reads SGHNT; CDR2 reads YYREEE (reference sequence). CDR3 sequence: CASSLEASGGPGYGDF. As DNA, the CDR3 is TGTGCCAGCAGCTTGGAGGCTAGCGGGGGACCCGGATACGGGGACTTC.

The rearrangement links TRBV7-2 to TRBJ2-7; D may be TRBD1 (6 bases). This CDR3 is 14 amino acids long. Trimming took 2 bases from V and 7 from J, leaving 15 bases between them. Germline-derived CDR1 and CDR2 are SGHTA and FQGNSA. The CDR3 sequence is CASSLRGTAKEQYF. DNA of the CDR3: TGTGCCAGCAGCTTAAGGGGGACGGCTAAGGAGCAGTACTTC.

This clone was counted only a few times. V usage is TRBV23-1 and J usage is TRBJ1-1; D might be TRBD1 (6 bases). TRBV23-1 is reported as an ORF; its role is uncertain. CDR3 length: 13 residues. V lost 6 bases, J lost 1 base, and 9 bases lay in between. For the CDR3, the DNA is TGCGCCAGCAGCACAGGGCGGAACACTGAAGCTTTCTTT. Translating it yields CASSTGRNTEAFF.

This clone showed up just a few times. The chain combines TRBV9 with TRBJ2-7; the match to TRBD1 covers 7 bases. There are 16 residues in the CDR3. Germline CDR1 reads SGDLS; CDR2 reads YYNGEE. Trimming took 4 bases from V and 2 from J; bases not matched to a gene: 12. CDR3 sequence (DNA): TGTGCCAGCAGCCCCCGTCCTGCAGGGGGTACCTACGAGCAGTACTTC. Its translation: CASSPRPAGGTYEQYF. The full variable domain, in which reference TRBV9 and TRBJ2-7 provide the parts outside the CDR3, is DSGVTQTPKHLITATGQRVTLRCSPRSGDLSVYWYQQSLDQGLQFLIQYYNGEERAKGNILERFSAQQFPDLHSELNLSSLELGDSALYFCASSPRPAGGTYEQYFGPGTRLTVT.

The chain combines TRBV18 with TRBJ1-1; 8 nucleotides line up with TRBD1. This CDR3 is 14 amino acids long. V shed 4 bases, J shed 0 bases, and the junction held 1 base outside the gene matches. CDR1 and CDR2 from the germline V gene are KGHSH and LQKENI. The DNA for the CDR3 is TGTGCCAGCTCACGGGACAGGTTGAACACTGAAGCTTTCTTT. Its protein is CASSRDRLNTEAFF.

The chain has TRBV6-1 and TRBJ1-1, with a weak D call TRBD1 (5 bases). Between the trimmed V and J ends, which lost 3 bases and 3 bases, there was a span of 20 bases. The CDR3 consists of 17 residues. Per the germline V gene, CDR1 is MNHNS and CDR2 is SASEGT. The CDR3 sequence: CASSEGDLSNWDTEAFF. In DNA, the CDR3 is TGTGCCAGCAGTGAGGGGGACTTGAGCAACTGGGACACTGAAGCTTTCTTT.

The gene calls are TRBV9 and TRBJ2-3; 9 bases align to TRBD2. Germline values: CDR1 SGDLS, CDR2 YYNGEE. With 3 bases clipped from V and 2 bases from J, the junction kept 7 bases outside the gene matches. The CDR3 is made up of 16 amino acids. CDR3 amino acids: CASSAAASGDTDTQYF. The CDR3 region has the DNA TGTGCCAGCAGCGCAGCGGCTAGCGGGGACACAGATACGCAGTATTTT.

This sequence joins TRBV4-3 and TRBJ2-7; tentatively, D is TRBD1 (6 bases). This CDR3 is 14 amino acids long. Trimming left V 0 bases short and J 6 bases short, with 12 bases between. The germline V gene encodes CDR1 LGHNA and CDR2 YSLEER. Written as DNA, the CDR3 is TGCGCCAGCAGCCAAGAACAGGGCCCCGTCGAGCAGTACTTC. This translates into CASSQEQGPVEQYF.

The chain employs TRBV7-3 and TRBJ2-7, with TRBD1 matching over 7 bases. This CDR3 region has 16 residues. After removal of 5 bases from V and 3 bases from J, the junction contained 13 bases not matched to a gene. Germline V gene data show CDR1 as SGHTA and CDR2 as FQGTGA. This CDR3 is CASSPRQGVYDYEQYF. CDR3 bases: TGTGCCAGCAGCCCAAGACAGGGAGTATACGACTACGAGCAGTACTTC.

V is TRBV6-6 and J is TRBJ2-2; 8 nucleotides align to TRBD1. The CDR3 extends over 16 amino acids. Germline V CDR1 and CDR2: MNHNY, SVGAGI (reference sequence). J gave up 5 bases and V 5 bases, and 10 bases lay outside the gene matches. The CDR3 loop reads CASSPGTGLLTGELFF. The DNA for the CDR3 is TGTGCCAGCAGTCCCGGGACAGGCCTATTGACCGGGGAGCTGTTTTTT.

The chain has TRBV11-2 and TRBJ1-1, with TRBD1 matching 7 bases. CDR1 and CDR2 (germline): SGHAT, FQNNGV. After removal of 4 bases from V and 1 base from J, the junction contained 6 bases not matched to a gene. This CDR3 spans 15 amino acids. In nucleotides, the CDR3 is TGTGCCAGCAGCTCGACAGGGCGGGGGAACACTGAAGCTTTCTTT. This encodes CASSSTGRGNTEAFF.

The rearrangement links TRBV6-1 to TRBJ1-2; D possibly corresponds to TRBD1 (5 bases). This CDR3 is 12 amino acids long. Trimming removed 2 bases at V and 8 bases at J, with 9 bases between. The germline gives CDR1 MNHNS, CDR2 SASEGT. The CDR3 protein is CASSERGLGYTF. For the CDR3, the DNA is TGTGCCAGCAGTGAACGGGGGTTGGGCTACACCTTC.

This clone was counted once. The CDR3 DNA is TGTGCCAGCAGTTACCGGGCTAGCGGGGGGGCAGGTGAGCAGTTCTTC. Translated, it gives CASSYRASGGAGEQFF. The J gene is TRBJ2-1, the V gene TRBV6-5; TRBD2 agrees at 12 bases. The junction had 8 bases not matched to a gene; V was cut back by 2 bases and J by 9 bases. This CDR3 spans 16 amino acids. Per germline, CDR1 MNHEY and CDR2 SVGAGI.

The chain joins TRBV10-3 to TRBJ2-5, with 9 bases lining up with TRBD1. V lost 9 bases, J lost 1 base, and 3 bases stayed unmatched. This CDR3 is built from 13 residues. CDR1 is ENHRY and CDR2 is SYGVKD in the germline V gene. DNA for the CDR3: TGTGCCATACAGGGGGCGGGCCAAGAGACCCAGTACTTC. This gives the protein CAIQGAGQETQYF.

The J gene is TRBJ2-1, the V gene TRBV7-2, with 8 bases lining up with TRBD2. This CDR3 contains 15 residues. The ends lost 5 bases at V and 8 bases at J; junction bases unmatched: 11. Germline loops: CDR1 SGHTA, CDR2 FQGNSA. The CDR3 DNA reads TGTGCCAGCAGCAACCGGACTAGCATAGGTTATGAGCAGTTCTTC. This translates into CASSNRTSIGYEQFF.

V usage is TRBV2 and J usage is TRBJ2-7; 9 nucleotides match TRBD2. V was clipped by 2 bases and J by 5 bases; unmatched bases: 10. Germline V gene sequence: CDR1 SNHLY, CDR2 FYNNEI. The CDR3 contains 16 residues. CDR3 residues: CASSELAGSRRDEQYF. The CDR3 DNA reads TGTGCCAGCAGTGAACTAGCGGGGTCGCGGCGGGACGAGCAGTACTTC. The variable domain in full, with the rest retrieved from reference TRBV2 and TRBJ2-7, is EPEVTQTPSHQVTQMGQEVILRCVPISNHLYFYWYRQILGQKVEFLVSFYNNEISEKSEIFDDQFSVERPDGSNFTLKIRSTKLEDSAMYFCASSELAGSRRDEQYFGPGTRLTVT.

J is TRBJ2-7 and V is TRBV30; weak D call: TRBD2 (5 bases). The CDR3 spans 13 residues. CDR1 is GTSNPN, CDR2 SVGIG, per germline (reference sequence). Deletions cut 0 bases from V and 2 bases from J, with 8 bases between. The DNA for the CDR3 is TGTGCCTGGAGTGTAAGGAGGCCCTACGAGCAGTACTTC. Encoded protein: CAWSVRRPYEQYF.

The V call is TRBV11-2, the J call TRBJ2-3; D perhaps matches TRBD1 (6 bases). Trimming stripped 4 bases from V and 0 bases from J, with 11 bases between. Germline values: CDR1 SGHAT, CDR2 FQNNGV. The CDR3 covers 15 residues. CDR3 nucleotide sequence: TGTGCCAGCAGCTCCGGGACACCCAGCACAGATACGCAGTATTTT. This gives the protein CASSSGTPSTDTQYF.

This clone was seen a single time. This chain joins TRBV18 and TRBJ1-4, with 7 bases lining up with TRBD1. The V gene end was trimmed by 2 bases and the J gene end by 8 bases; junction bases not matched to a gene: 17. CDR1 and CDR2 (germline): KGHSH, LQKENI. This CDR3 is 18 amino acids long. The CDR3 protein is CASSPIQGEARFGEKLFF. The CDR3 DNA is TGTGCCAGCTCACCAATCCAGGGGGAGGCCCGTTTCGGCGAAAAACTGTTTTTT.